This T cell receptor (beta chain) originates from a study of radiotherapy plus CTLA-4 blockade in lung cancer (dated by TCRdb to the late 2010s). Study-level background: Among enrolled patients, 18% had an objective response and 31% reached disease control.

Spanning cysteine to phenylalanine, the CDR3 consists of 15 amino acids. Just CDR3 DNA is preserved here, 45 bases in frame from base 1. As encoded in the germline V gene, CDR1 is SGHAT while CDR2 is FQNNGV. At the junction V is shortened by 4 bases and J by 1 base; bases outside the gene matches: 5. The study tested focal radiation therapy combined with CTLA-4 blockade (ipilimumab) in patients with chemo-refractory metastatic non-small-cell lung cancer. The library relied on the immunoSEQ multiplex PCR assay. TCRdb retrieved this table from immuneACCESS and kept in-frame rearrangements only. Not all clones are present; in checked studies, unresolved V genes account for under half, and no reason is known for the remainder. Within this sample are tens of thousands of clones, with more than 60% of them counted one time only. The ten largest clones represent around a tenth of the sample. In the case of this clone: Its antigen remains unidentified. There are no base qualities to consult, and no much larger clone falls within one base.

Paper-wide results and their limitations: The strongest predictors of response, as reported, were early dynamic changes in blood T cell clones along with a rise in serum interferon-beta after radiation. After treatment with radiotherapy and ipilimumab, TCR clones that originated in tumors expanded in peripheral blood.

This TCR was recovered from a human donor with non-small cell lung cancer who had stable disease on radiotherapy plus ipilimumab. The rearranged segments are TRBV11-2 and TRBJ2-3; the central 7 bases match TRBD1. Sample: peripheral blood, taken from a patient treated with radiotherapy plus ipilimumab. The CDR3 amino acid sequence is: CASSWGQSRTDTQYF. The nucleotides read TGTGCCAGCAGCTGGGGACAGTCCCGCACAGATACGCAGTATTTT.